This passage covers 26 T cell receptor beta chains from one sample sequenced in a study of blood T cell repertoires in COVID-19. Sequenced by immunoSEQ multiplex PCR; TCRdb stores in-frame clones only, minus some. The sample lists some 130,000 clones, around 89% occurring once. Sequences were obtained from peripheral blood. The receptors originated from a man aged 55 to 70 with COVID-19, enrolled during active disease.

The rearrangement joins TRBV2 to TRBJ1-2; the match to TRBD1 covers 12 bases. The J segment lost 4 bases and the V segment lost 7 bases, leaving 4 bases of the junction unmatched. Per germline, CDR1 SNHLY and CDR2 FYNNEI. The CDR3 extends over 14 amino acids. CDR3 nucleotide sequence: TGTGCCAGCAACCCGGGACAGGGGGCCTATGGCTACACCTTC. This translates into CASNPGQGAYGYTF.

The CDR3 nucleotides read TGTGCCATCAGTGACCAGACTACGAACACCGGGGAGCTGTTTTTT. Its protein product is CAISDQTTNTGELFF. This sequence joins TRBV10-3 and TRBJ2-2, with D maybe TRBD2 (5 bases). In germline, CDR1 is ENHRY, CDR2 SYGVKD. CDR3 length: 15 residues. The V gene lost 3 bases and the J gene lost 0 bases, with 8 bases spanning the gap.

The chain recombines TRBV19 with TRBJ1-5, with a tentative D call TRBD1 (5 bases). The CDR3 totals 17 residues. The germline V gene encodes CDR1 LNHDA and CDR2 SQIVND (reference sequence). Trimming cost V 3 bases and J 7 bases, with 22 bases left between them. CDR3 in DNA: TGTGCCAGTAGTATCCTAACAGGTGGTCCCTCAGGACAGCCCCAGCATTTT. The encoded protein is CASSILTGGPSGQPQHF.

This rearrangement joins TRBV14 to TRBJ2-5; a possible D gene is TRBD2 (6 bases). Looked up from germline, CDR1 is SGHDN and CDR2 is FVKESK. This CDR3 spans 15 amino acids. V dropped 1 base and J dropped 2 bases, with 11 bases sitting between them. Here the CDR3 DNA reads TGTGCCAGCAGCCAAGCGGGGGTGTTTCAAGAGACCCAGTACTTC. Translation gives CASSQAGVFQETQYF. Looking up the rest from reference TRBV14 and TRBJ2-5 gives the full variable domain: EAGVTQFPSHSVIEKGQTVTLRCDPISGHDNLYWYRRVMGKEIKFLLHFVKESKQDESGMPNNRFLAERTGGTYSTLKVQPAELEDSGVYFCASSQAGVFQETQYFGPGTRLLVL.

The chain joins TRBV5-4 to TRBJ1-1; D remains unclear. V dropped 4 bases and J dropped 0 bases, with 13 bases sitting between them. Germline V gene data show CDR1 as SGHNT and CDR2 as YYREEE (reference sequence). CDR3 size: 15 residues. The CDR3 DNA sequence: TGTGCCAGCAGCCCCCCGGGTTCCATGAACACTGAAGCTTTCTTT. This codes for CASSPPGSMNTEAFF. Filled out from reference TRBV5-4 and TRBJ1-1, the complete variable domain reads ETGVTQSPTHLIKTRGQQVTLRCSSQSGHNTVSWYQQALGQGPQFIFQYYREEENGRGNFPPRFSGLQFPNYSSELNVNALELDDSALYLCASSPPGSMNTEAFFGQGTRLTVV.

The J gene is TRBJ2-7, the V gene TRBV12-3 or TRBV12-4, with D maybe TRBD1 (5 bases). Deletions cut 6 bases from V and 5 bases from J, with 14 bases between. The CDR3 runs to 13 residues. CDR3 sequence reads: CASRLQGSNEQYF. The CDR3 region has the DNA TGTGCCAGCAGGCTGCAGGGTTCCAACGAGCAGTACTTC.

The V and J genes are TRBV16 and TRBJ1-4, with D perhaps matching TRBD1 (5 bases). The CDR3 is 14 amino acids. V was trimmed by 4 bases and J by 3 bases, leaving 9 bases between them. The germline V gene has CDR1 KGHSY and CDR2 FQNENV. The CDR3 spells CASSPDTSNEKLFF. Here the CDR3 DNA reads TGTGCCAGCAGCCCGGACACCTCTAATGAAAAACTGTTTTTT.

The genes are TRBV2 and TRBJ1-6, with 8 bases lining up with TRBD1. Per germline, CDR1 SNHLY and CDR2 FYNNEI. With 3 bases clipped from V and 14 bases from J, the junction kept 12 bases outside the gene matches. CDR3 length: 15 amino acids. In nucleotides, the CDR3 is TGTGCCAGCAGTGACAGGGGGCCCTCTCGGGAAACCCTCCACTTT. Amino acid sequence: CASSDRGPSRETLHF.

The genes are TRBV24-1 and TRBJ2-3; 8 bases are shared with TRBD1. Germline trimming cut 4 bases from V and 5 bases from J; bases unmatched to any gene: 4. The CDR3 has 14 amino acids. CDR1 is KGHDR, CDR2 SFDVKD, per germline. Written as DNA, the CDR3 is TGTGCCACCAGTGAGGGGGACAGGAGAGATACGCAGTATTTT. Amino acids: CATSEGDRRDTQYF.

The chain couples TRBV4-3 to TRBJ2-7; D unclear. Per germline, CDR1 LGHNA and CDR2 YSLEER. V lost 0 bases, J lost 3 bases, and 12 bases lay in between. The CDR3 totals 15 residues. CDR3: CASSQDSSSLYEQYF. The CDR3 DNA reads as TGCGCCAGCAGCCAAGATAGCAGTTCCCTCTACGAGCAGTACTTC.

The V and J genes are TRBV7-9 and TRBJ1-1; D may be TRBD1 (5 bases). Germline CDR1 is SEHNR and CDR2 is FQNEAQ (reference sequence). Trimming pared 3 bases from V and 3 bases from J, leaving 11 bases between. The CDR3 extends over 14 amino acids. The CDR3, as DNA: TGTGCCAGCAGCTTGAATGGGGCACACACTGAAGCTTTCTTT. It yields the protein CASSLNGAHTEAFF.

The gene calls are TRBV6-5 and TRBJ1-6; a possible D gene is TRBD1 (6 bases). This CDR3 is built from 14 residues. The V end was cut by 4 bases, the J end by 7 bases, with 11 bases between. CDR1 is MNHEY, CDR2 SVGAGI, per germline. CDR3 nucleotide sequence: TGTGCCAGCAGTTTCAGGACAGTCAATTCACCCCTCCACTTT. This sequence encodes CASSFRTVNSPLHF.

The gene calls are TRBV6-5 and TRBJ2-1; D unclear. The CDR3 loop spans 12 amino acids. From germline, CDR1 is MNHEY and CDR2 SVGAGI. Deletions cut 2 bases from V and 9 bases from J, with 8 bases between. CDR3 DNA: TGTGCCAGCAGTTACCCCCGGTCTGAGCAGTTCTTC. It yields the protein CASSYPRSEQFF.

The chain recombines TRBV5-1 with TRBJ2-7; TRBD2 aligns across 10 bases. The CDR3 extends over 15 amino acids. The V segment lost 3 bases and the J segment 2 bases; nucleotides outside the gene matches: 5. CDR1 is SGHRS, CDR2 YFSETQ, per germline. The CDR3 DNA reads TGCGCCAGCAGCTCAACTAGCGGGGTGACCTACGAGCAGTACTTC. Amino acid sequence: CASSSTSGVTYEQYF.

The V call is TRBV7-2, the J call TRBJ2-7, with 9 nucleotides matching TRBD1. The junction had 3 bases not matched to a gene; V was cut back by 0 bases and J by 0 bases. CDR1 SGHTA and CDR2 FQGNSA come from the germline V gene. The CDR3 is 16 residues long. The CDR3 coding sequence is TGTGCCAGCAGCTTAGCCGGGACAGGGAGCTCCTACGAGCAGTACTTC. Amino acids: CASSLAGTGSSYEQYF.

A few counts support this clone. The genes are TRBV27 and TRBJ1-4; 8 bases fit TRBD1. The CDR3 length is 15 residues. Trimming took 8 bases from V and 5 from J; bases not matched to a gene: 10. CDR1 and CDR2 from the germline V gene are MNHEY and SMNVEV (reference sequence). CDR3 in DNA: TGTGCCAGCCGAACAATACAGGGGGGGAATGAAAAACTGTTTTTT. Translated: CASRTIQGGNEKLFF.

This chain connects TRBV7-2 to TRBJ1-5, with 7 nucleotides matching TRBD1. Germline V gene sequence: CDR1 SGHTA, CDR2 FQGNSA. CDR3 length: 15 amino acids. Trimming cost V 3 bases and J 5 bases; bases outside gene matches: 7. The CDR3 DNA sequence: TGTGCCAGCAGCTTCGTGGACAGGCCGGATCAGCCCCAGCATTTT. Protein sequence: CASSFVDRPDQPQHF.

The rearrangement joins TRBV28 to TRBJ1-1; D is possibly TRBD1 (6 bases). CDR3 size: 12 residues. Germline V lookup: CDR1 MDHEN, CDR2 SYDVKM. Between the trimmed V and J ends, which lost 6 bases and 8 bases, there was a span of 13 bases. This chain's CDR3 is CASRHRAREAFF. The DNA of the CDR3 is TGTGCCAGCAGACACAGGGCACGAGAAGCTTTCTTT.

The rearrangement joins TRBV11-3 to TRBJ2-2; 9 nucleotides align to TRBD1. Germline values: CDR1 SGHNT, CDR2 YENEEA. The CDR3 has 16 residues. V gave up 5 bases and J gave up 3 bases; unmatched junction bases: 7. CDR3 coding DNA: TGTGCCAGCAGCCCAGGGGGACAGGGCGACACCGGGGAGCTGTTTTTT. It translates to CASSPGGQGDTGELFF.

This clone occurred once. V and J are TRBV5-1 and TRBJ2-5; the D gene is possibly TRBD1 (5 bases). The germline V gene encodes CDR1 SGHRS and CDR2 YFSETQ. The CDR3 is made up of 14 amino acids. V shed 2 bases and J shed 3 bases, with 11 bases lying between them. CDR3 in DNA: TGCGCCAGCAGCTTTATGGGCAGGGAAGAGACCCAGTACTTC. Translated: CASSFMGREETQYF.

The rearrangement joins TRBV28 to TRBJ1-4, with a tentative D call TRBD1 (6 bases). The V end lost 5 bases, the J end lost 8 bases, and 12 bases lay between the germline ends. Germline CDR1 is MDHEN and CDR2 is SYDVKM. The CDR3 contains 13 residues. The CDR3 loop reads CASSPPRGEKLFF. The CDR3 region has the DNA TGTGCCAGCAGTCCCCCCAGGGGAGAAAAACTGTTTTTT.

The CDR3 reads CASSTDRIRGESPLHF. In nucleotides, the CDR3 is TGTGCCAGCAGCACCGACAGGATAAGAGGAGAATCACCCCTCCACTTT. V and J are TRBV21-1 and TRBJ1-6; the table's D call TRBD1 went unverified against the DNA. TRBV21-1 is assigned pseudogene status. The CDR3 extends over 16 amino acids.

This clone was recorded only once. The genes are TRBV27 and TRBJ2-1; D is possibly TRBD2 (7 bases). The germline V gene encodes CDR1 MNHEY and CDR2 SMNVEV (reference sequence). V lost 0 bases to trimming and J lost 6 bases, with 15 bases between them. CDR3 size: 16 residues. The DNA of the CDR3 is TGTGCCAGCAGTTTATCCCGCGGGGGCTCAATCAATGAGCAGTTCTTC. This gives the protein CASSLSRGGSINEQFF.

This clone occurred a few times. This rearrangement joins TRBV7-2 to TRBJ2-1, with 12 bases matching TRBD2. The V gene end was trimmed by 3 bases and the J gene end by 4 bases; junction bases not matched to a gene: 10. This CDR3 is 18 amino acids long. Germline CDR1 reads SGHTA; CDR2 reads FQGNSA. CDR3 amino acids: CASSFQGLAGTSYNEQFF. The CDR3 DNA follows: TGTGCCAGCAGCTTCCAAGGACTAGCGGGAACCTCATACAATGAGCAGTTCTTC.

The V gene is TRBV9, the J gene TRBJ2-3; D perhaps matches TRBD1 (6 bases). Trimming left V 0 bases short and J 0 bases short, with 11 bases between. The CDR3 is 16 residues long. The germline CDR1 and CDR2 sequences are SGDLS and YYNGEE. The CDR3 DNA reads TGTGCCAGCAGCGTAGTTGGACAGACTAGCACAGATACGCAGTATTTT. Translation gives CASSVVGQTSTDTQYF. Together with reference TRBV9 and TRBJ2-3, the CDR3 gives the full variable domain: DSGVTQTPKHLITATGQRVTLRCSPRSGDLSVYWYQQSLDQGLQFLIQYYNGEERAKGNILERFSAQQFPDLHSELNLSSLELGDSALYFCASSVVGQTSTDTQYFGPGTRLTVL.

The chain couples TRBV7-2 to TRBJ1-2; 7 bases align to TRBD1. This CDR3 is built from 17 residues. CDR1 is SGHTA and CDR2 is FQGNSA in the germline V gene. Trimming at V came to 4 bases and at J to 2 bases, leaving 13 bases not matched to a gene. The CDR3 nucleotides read TGTGCCAGCAGCTCTGGGACAGCCTTACAAATAAACTATGGCTACACCTTC. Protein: CASSSGTALQINYGYTF.